This T cell receptor (beta chain) was recovered during a study of T cells in Graves' hyperthyroidism and ophthalmopathy. Disease duration was under 3 months in the ophthalmopathy patients, who also had a Clinical Activity Score of at least 3 and a NOSPECS grade of at least 4. Reasons for excluding patients were uncontrolled infection, other autoimmune disease, pregnancy or lactation. Clinical symptoms, serum thyroxine and TRAb, thyroid ultrasound and orbital computed tomography were used for the diagnoses. The PBMCs were taken from approximately 9.7 ml of fresh peripheral blood. From RNA transcripts, TCR beta CDR3 regions were amplified. During a first-round RT-PCR of the TCR CDR3, the HTBI primer set was used. TCRdb passed the multiplex PCR reads through MiXCR, listing each CDR3 protein once. Of hundreds of thousands of distinct CDR3 sequences in the sample, roughly 15% were seen once. The sample taken for sequencing was blood. This TCR came from a woman aged 45-65 years with Graves' ophthalmopathy.

The CDR3 sequence is CAINSQGGATEAFF. The CDR3 nucleotides read TGTGCCATAAATTCACAGGGTGGGGCCACTGAAGCTTTCTTT. The V gene is TRBV6-1, the J gene TRBJ1-1; tentative D call: TRBD1 (6 bases). Per germline, CDR1 MNHNS and CDR2 SASEGT. The CDR3 is made up of 14 amino acids. V was clipped by 10 bases and J by 4 bases, with 19 bases between them.